A selection of T cell receptor beta chains follows, all from one sample in a study of CD4+ T cells in melanoma. Profiling relied on immunoSEQ multiplex PCR, and the TCRdb table lists in-frame clones only, not all of them. The data contain tens of thousands of clones, over 60% of them singletons. Sequencing input: tumor tissue. The receptors stem from a human donor with melanoma. Each CDR3 is given with its conserved first and last residue. A D gene is named only where the DNA matches it firmly. Clone size, where shown, is once, few, many, or a class for clones that have expanded.

size	V	length	J	D	DNA	CDR3
NA	TRBV5-1	15	TRBJ1-4	TRBD1	TGCGCCAGCAGCTTGGCCGGACAGGCTAATGAAAAACTGTTTTTT	CASSLAGQANEKLFF
NA	TRBV5-5	15	TRBJ2-6	NA	TGTGCCAGCAGCTTGCTTCTTTCTGGGGCCAACGTCCTGACTTTC	CASSLLLSGANVLTF
many	TRBV7-2	14	TRBJ1-3	NA	TGTGCCAGCACCTTGAGAGCGGGGCGGAACACCATATATTTT	CASTLRAGRNTIYF
NA	TRBV19	13	TRBJ1-3	NA	TGTGCCAGTAGTCAACAGCCAACAAACACCATATATTTT	CASSQQPTNTIYF
many	TRBV25-1	13	TRBJ1-1	NA	TGTGCCAGCAGACAACGGTCGGACACTGAAGCTTTCTTT	CASRQRSDTEAFF
NA	TRBV5-1	12	TRBJ1-1	NA	TGCGCCAGCAGGAGGGGACGGACTGAAGCTTTCTTT	CASRRGRTEAFF
NA	TRBV6-5	13	TRBJ1-2	NA	TGTGCCAGCAGCCCCGTCCGGGGAGGGGGCTACACCTTC	CASSPVRGGGYTF
NA	TRBV6-1	15	TRBJ2-1	TRBD1	TGTGCCAGCAGTCGACAGGGAAGCTCCTACAATGAGCAGTTCTTC	CASSRQGSSYNEQFF
NA	TRBV5-1	13	TRBJ2-7	NA	TGCGCCAGCAGCTTGGGGGGAGGATACGAGCAGTACTTC	CASSLGGGYEQYF
NA	TRBV5-6	14	TRBJ1-5	NA	TGTGCCAGCAGCTTGGGAGACAATAATCAGCCCCAGCATTTT	CASSLGDNNQPQHF
NA	TRBV4-1	13	TRBJ1-1	NA	TGCGCCAGCAGCCAATCCCAGGAAAAAGAAGCTTTCTTT	CASSQSQEKEAFF
NA	TRBV27	15	TRBJ2-7	TRBD1	TGTGCCAGCAGTCTGGGACAGGGGGAATTTAACGAGCAGTACTTC	CASSLGQGEFNEQYF
NA	TRBV19	14	TRBJ2-7	NA	TGTGCCAGTAGTGCAAGTTATACCTCCTACGAGCAGTACTTC	CASSASYTSYEQYF
NA	TRBV7-8	15	TRBJ2-2	NA	TGTGCCAGCAGCTTGGTAGTGGGGTTCACCGGGGAGCTGTTTTTT	CASSLVVGFTGELFF
NA	TRBV15	15	TRBJ1-6	NA	TGCGCCACCAGCAGAGATCGGCAGGGGAATTCACCCCTCCACTTT	CATSRDRQGNSPLHF
NA	TRBV11-2	16	TRBJ1-3	NA	TGTGCCAGCAGCTTAGTGGGCGGAGGATTTGGAAACACCATATATTTT	CASSLVGGGFGNTIYF
NA	TRBV6-5	15	TRBJ2-7	NA	TGTGCCAGCAGTTACTCGGGGACCCGCTCCTACGAGCAGTACTTC	CASSYSGTRSYEQYF
medium-sized	TRBV7-9	11	TRBJ2-1	NA	TGTGCCAGCAGCCTTGGTAATGAGCAGTTCTTC	CASSLGNEQFF
NA	TRBV7-6	14	TRBJ2-7	NA	TGTGCCAGCAGCTCGGGGCTAATAACCTACGAGCAGTACTTC	CASSSGLITYEQYF
NA	TRBV30	12	TRBJ2-2	NA	TGTGCCTGGAGTGTTGGGGCCGGGGAGCTGTTTTTT	CAWSVGAGELFF
NA	TRBV6-1	16	TRBJ2-7	NA	TGTGCCAGCAGTGGCCTACAGGTTTTTGGGCCCTACGAGCAGTACTTC	CASSGLQVFGPYEQYF
NA	TRBV4-1	13	TRBJ1-1	NA	TGCGCCAGCAGCCAGACAGGAAACACTGAAGCTTTCTTT	CASSQTGNTEAFF
NA	TRBV7-3	13	TRBJ1-2	NA	TGTGCCAGCAGCTTAACTGGGGGAGGTGGCTACACCTTC	CASSLTGGGGYTF
NA	TRBV2	14	TRBJ2-3	NA	TGTGCCAGCAGCCCCCCACCGCAGGCTAATACGCAGTATTTT	CASSPPPQANTQYF
many	TRBV6-5	15	TRBJ2-1	TRBD1	TGTGCCAGCAGCCGCAGTGGACAGGGACGAAATGAGCAGTTCTTC	CASSRSGQGRNEQFF
NA	TRBV27	13	TRBJ1-2	NA	TGTGCCAGCAGTCCGGGGACATTGAGCGGCTACACCTTC	CASSPGTLSGYTF
NA	TRBV11-3	15	TRBJ2-7	NA	TGTGCCAGCAGCTTAGGTCAGTCTTATGCCTACGAGCAGTACTTC	CASSLGQSYAYEQYF
few	TRBV6-5	12	TRBJ2-7	NA	TGTGCCAGCATCGCGGACAGCAACGAGCAGTACTTC	CASIADSNEQYF
NA	TRBV25-1	13	TRBJ1-6	NA	TGTGCCAGCAGTGTGGGGGGTAATTCACCCCTCCACTTT	CASSVGGNSPLHF
few	TRBV14	15	TRBJ1-6	TRBD1	TGTGCCAGCAGCCAAGAAGGACAGGAGGGTTCACCCCTCCACTTT	CASSQEGQEGSPLHF
NA	TRBV29-1	13	TRBJ2-7	NA	TGCAGCGTGGCTAAGGGACCAACCTACGAGCAGTACTTC	CSVAKGPTYEQYF
NA	TRBV27	14	TRBJ2-5	NA	TGTGCCAGCAGTTTGAGGGGTGGACAAGAGACCCAGTACTTC	CASSLRGGQETQYF
NA	TRBV9	15	TRBJ2-5	TRBD2	TGTGCCAGCGCGGGGGGTACAGGACCCGAAGAGACCCAGTACTTC	CASAGGTGPEETQYF
NA	TRBV5-6	15	TRBJ1-6	NA	TGTGCCAGCAGCTTGGTTGAGGGGGGGAATTCACCCCTCCACTTT	CASSLVEGGNSPLHF
many	TRBV7-2	16	TRBJ1-6	NA	TGTGCCAGCAGCAGGGACCGCCGGCTTGGGTATTCACCCCTCCACTTT	CASSRDRRLGYSPLHF
NA	TRBV19	14	TRBJ1-1	NA	TGTGCCAGTAGTATAGATGGCAGGGGCACTGAAGCTTTCTTT	CASSIDGRGTEAFF